Listed below are T cell receptor beta chains from one sample, sequenced in a study of T cells in Graves' hyperthyroidism and ophthalmopathy. MiXCR, run by TCRdb on the multiplex PCR reads, gives a single entry per CDR3 protein. The table includes some 250,000 distinct CDR3 sequences, about 15% detected once. The sequenced sample consisted of blood. The receptors originated from a woman between 50 and 59 years old with Graves' hyperthyroidism that later progressed to Graves' ophthalmopathy. CDR3s include the opening cysteine and the closing phenylalanine or tryptophan. Fields, in order: clone size, J gene, D gene, V gene, CDR3 protein, CDR3 DNA. D genes are given only for firm matches. Size is stated for part of the rows, as once, few or many counts, or as a class when the clone is expanded.

size: many
J: TRBJ1-1
D: TRBD1
V: TRBV7-8
CDR3: CASSLAKRSRGRSTEAFF
DNA: TGTGCCAGCAGCTTAGCGAAGCGGTCGAGGGGGCGAAGCACTGAAGCTTTCTTT

size: few
J: TRBJ1-5
D: -
V: TRBV10-1
CDR3: CASSAKTGQGKGVSNQPQHF
DNA: TGCGCCAGCAGTGCTAAGACGGGGCAGGGAAAAGGTGTTAGCAATCAGCCCCAGCATTTT

size: many
J: TRBJ1-1
D: -
V: TRBV6-5
CDR3: CASSFTRGAGTEAFF
DNA: TGTGCCAGCAGTTTTACTCGAGGTGCAGGGACTGAAGCTTTCTTT

size: many
J: TRBJ1-1
D: TRBD1
V: TRBV2
CDR3: CARSTGGNTEAFF
DNA: TGTGCCAGATCGACAGGGGGGAACACTGAAGCTTTCTTT

size: many
J: TRBJ1-1
D: -
V: TRBV15
CDR3: CATSRERVNTEAFF
DNA: TGTGCCACCAGCAGAGAGAGGGTAAACACTGAAGCTTTCTTT

size: many
J: TRBJ2-1
D: -
V: TRBV7-3
CDR3: CASSRGGGNEQFF
DNA: TGTGCCAGCAGCCGAGGGGGAGGCAATGAGCAGTTCTTC

size: many
J: TRBJ2-7
D: TRBD1
V: TRBV5-1
CDR3: CASSLGTGSGIYEQYF
DNA: TGCGCCAGCAGCTTGGGGACAGGGTCGGGTATCTACGAGCAGTACTTC

size: many
J: TRBJ2-7
D: TRBD1
V: TRBV28
CDR3: CASSLLTGGEREQYF
DNA: TGTGCCAGCAGTTTACTAACAGGGGGCGAACGCGAGCAGTACTTC

size: many
J: TRBJ2-3
D: TRBD2
V: TRBV28
CDR3: CASSHLAGGPDTQYF
DNA: TGTGCCAGCAGTCACCTAGCGGGAGGGCCGGATACGCAGTATTTT

size: many
J: TRBJ2-4
D: TRBD2
V: TRBV5-8
CDR3: CASSDWRGGGNIQYF
DNA: TGTGCCAGCAGCGACTGGCGGGGCGGGGGAAACATTCAGTACTTC

size: few
J: TRBJ2-6
D: TRBD1
V: TRBV7-9
CDR3: CASSPTPGQGYGSGANVLTF
DNA: TGTGCCAGCAGCCCTACACCGGGACAGGGTTATGGCTCTGGGGCCAACGTCCTGACTTTC

size: many
J: TRBJ1-5
D: -
V: TRBV20-1
CDR3: CSANPVISNQPQHF
DNA: TGCAGTGCTAACCCAGTCATTAGCAATCAGCCCCAGCATTTT

size: many
J: TRBJ1-3
D: -
V: TRBV5-1
CDR3: CASSLASGRSKGTIYF
DNA: TGCGCCAGCAGCTTGGCCTCGGGACGGTCGAAGGGGACCATATATTTT

size: many
J: TRBJ1-1
D: TRBD1
V: TRBV6-1
CDR3: CASSSYDRADTEAFF
DNA: TGTGCCAGCAGCTCCTATGACAGGGCGGATACTGAAGCTTTCTTT

size: -
J: TRBJ1-2
D: -
V: TRBV4-1
CDR3: CASTQGERGKGLANYGYTF
DNA: TGCGCCAGCACGCAAGGGGAACGGGGCAAGGGCCTAGCTAACTATGGCTACACCTTC

size: -
J: TRBJ1-2
D: -
V: TRBV2
CDR3: CAILSTSLHGYTF
DNA: TGTGCCATCTTGTCGACGAGTCTACATGGCTACACCTTC

size: many
J: TRBJ1-1
D: -
V: TRBV30
CDR3: CAWSGGGGPEAFF
DNA: TGTGCCTGGAGTGGAGGGGGGGGCCCTGAAGCTTTCTTT

size: -
J: TRBJ2-1
D: TRBD1
V: TRBV11-2
CDR3: CASSLETGAYNEQFF
DNA: TGTGCCAGCAGCTTAGAGACAGGGGCCTACAATGAGCAGTTCTTC

size: few
J: TRBJ2-5
D: -
V: TRBV10-2
CDR3: CASTFGTKGQETQYF
DNA: TGCGCCAGCACGTTTGGTACGAAGGGCCAAGAGACCCAGTACTTC

size: -
J: TRBJ2-3
D: -
V: TRBV19
CDR3: CASAVRADTQYF
DNA: TGTGCCAGCGCGGTCAGGGCAGATACGCAGTATTTT